This is a list of T cell receptor beta chains from one sample in a study of radiotherapy plus CTLA-4 blockade in lung cancer. Method: immunoSEQ multiplex PCR; TCRdb's copy keeps in-frame clones and lacks some. The sample carries around 59,000 clones, approximately 68% recorded once. This material consisted of peripheral blood, taken from a patient treated with radiotherapy plus ipilimumab. All receptors come from a human donor with non-small cell lung cancer whose response to radiotherapy plus ipilimumab could not be evaluated. CDR3s include the opening cysteine and the closing phenylalanine or tryptophan. A D gene is named only where the DNA matches it firmly. Clone size is given for some rows only: seen once, a few or many times, or a class if the clone is expanded.

>TRBV2|TRBD2|TRBJ2-7|NA
CASIPGLAGGTTWEQYF
TGTGCCAGCATCCCGGGACTAGCGGGGGGAACTACGTGGGAGCAGTACTTC
>TRBV5-6|TRBD2|TRBJ2-7|NA
CASSPGLAVDYEQYF
TGTGCCAGCAGCCCCGGACTAGCGGTTGACTACGAGCAGTACTTC
>TRBV28|TRBD1|TRBJ1-2|NA
CASSQTTGGLSYGYTF
TGTGCCAGCAGTCAAACGACAGGGGGCCTTAGCTATGGCTACACCTTC
>TRBV6-5|NA|TRBJ1-5|few
CASSYGHQPQHF
TGTGCCAGCAGTTACGGGCACCAGCCCCAGCATTTT
>TRBV6-1|NA|TRBJ1-6|NA
CAGGVSYNSPLHF
TGTGCCGGGGGGGTCTCCTATAATTCACCCCTCCACTTT
>TRBV5-1|TRBD1|TRBJ1-4|NA
CASSLGTGVATNEKLFF
TGCGCCAGCAGCTTGGGGACAGGGGTTGCAACTAATGAAAAACTGTTTTTT
>TRBV9|NA|TRBJ1-4|NA
CASSVGAGSTNEKLFF
TGTGCCAGCAGCGTAGGAGCGGGTTCAACTAATGAAAAACTGTTTTTT
>TRBV6-5|NA|TRBJ1-5|NA
CAVGATGFGESQHF
TGTGCTGTAGGCGCCACAGGGTTTGGGGAGTCCCAGCATTTT
>TRBV29-1|TRBD2|TRBJ2-7|NA
CSVEDRSSGRYLSYEQYF
TGCAGCGTTGAAGATCGGAGTAGCGGGAGGTACCTCTCCTACGAGCAGTACTTC
>TRBV2|NA|TRBJ2-2|NA
CASRATAAGELFF
TGTGCCAGCAGAGCGACCGCGGCCGGGGAGCTGTTTTTT
>TRBV30|NA|TRBJ1-4|once
CAWTRGDEKLFF
TGTGCCTGGACCAGGGGCGATGAAAAACTGTTTTTT
>TRBV7-2|NA|TRBJ2-7|NA
CASSLRSYEQYF
TGTGCCAGCAGTTTACGGAGCTACGAGCAGTACTTC
>TRBV11-2|TRBD2|TRBJ2-1|NA
CASRPTSGGYNEQFF
TGTGCCAGCAGGCCCACTAGCGGGGGTTACAATGAGCAGTTCTTC
>TRBV21-1|NA|TRBJ2-7|NA
CASSKREGLSSYEQYF
TGTGCCAGCAGCAAACGCGAGGGCTTGAGCTCCTACGAGCAGTACTTC
>TRBV27|TRBD1|TRBJ1-5|NA
CASSSGTGGRQPQHF
TGTGCCAGCAGTTCCGGGACAGGGGGCCGTCAGCCCCAGCATTTT
>TRBV11-2|NA|TRBJ2-7|once
CASSVNPGYEQYF
TGTGCCAGCAGCGTTAACCCGGGCTACGAGCAGTACTTC
>TRBV11-2|TRBD2|TRBJ2-5|NA
CASSPLLANQETQYF
TGTGCCAGCAGCCCCCTACTAGCGAACCAAGAGACCCAGTACTTC
>TRBV6-6|TRBD1|TRBJ2-5|NA
CASSYPGQGMETQYF
TGTGCCAGCAGTTACCCTGGACAGGGAATGGAGACCCAGTACTTC
>TRBV6-5|NA|TRBJ1-2|NA
CASSSTGGAYGYTF
TGTGCCAGCAGTTCCACGGGGGGCGCCTATGGCTACACCTTC
>TRBV5-5|NA|TRBJ1-6|NA
CASSWGGNSPLHF
TGTGCCAGCAGCTGGGGGGGGAATTCACCCCTCCACTTT
>TRBV28|NA|TRBJ1-2|NA
CASSPPTRGHGYTF
TGTGCCAGCAGTCCCCCAACCAGGGGACATGGCTACACCTTC
>TRBV5-1|TRBD1|TRBJ1-6|NA
CASSWGQGGDSPLHF
TGCGCCAGCAGCTGGGGACAGGGAGGAGATTCACCCCTCCACTTT
>TRBV30|TRBD1|TRBJ2-7|NA
CAWSGTGVYEQYF
TGTGCCTGGAGTGGGACAGGGGTCTACGAGCAGTACTTC
>TRBV9|NA|TRBJ1-1|NA
CASSGASGNTEAFF
TGTGCCAGCAGTGGGGCCTCCGGGAACACTGAAGCTTTCTTT
>TRBV9|NA|TRBJ2-2|once
CASSVVAGNGELFF
TGTGCCAGCAGCGTAGTGGCAGGGAACGGGGAGCTGTTTTTT
>TRBV19|NA|TRBJ1-1|NA
CASRDRPNTEAFF
TGTGCCAGTAGGGACAGACCGAACACTGAAGCTTTCTTT
>TRBV6-6|TRBD1|TRBJ1-3|NA
CASSRQGISGNTIYF
TGTGCCAGCAGCCGACAGGGTATATCTGGAAACACCATATATTTT
>TRBV7-2|TRBD1|TRBJ1-3|NA
CASSLQYGTGSGNTIYF
TGTGCCAGCAGCTTACAATACGGGACAGGGTCTGGAAACACCATATATTTT
>TRBV6-4|TRBD2|TRBJ2-1|once
CASSVRLATYNEQFF
TGTGCCAGCAGTGTCAGACTAGCCACATACAATGAGCAGTTCTTC
>TRBV9|NA|TRBJ1-1|NA
CASSVAPSTEAFF
TGTGCCAGCAGCGTAGCTCCCAGCACTGAAGCTTTCTTT